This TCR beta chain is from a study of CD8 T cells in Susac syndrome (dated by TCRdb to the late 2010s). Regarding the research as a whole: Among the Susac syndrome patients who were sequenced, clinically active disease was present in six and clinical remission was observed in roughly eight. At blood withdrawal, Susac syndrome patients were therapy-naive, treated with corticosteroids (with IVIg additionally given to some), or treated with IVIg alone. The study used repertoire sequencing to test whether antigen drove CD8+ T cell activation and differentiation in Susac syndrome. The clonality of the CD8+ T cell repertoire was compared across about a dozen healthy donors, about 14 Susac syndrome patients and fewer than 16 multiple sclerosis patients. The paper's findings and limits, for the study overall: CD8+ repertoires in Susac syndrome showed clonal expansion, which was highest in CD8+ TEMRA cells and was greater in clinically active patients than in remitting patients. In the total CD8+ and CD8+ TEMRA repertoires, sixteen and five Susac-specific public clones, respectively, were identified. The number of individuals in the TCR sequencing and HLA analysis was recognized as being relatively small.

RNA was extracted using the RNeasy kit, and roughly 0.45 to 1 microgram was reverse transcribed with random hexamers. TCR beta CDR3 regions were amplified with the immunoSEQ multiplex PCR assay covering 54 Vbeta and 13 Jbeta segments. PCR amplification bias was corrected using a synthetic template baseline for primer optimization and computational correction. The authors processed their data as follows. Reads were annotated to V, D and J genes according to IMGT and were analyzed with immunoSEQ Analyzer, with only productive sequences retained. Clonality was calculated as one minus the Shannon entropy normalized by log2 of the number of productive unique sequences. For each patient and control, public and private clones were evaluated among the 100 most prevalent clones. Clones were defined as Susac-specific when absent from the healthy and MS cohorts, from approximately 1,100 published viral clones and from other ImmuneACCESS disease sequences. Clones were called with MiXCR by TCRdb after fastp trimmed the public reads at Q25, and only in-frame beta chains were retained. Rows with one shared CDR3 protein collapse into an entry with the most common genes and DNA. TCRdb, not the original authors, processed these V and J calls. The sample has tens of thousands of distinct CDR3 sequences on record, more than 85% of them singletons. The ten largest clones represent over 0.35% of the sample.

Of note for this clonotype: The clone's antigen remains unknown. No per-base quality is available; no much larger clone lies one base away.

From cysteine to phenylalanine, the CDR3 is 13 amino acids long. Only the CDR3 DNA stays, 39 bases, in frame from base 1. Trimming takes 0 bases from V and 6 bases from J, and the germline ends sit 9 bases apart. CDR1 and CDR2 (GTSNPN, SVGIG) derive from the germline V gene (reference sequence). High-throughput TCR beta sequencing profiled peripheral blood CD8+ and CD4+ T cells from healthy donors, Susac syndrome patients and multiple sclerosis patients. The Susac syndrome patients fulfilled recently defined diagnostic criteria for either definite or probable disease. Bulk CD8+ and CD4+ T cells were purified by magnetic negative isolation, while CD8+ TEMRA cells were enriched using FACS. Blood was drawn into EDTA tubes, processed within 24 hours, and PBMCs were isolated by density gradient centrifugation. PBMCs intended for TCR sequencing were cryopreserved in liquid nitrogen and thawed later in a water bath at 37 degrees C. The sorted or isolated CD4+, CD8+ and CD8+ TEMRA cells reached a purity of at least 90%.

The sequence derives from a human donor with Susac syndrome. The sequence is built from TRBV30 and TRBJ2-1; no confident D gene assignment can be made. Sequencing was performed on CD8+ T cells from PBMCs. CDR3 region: CAWSVQDFNEQFF. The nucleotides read TGTGCCTGGAGTGTACAAGACTTCAATGAGCAGTTCTTC.